This T cell receptor (beta chain) was obtained from a study of T cell clones after liver transplantation. Repertoires were generated with immunoSEQ multiplex PCR, while TCRdb's copy carries only in-frame clones and drops some. The table shows several thousand clones, with about 84% occurring only once. Germline V gene sequence: CDR1 SEHNR, CDR2 FQNEAQ (reference sequence). The CDR3 extends over 16 amino acids. Trimming took 5 bases from V and 7 from J, leaving 23 bases between them. This clone is termed medium-sized. Specimen: CD8+ T cells from blood, collected before liver transplant. This rearrangement joins TRBV7-9 to TRBJ1-2; D is unresolved. This clonotype was sampled from a human donor who received a liver transplant. The CDR3: CASSPRSMIRESGYTF. In DNA, the CDR3 is TGTGCCAGCAGCCCCCGGAGTATGATAAGGGAGAGTGGCTACACCTTC.